This T cell receptor beta chain stems from a study of cytomegalovirus exposure and HLA in healthy donors. Whole-study context: There were approximately 400 genotyped donors. Of these, roughly 84% fell in the genetic ancestry cluster associated with self-reported Caucasian donors. Study results and limitations: Clonal expansion, a later analysis showed, was greater in HLA-associated TCR beta chains than in equally common others. In a later analysis, at a false discovery rate of 0.05, 15,000 to 20,000 TCR beta sequences matched HLA alleles. The study flagged approximately 180 TCR beta chains as cytomegalovirus-associated.

This clone occurred a few times. What it binds is unknown. Germline CDR1 MNHEY, CDR2 SVGAGI. Trimming cost V 0 bases and J 3 bases, with 11 bases left between them. The CDR3 is 15 amino acids. The PCR had 60 Vbeta and 13 Jbeta primers. The table came from immunoSEQ multiplex PCR; TCRdb's copy has only in-frame clones and leaves some out. The table records about 160,000 clones, 71% of them present only once. Sequenced input: PBMCs. The sequence was obtained from a woman between 25 and 40 years old in good health and CMV-seronegative. The chain employs TRBV6-5 and TRBJ1-1; D gene unclear. CDR3 nucleotide sequence: TGTGCCAGCAGTTACTCGAGTCCGGGTTACACTGAAGCTTTCTTT. Amino acids: CASSYSSPGYTEAFF.